This T cell receptor (beta chain) came from a study of blood T cell repertoires in COVID-19. Study-level background: From the United States, Italy and Spain came samples of acute and convalescent COVID-19. In each case, the material was cDNA or gDNA derived from T cells, B-cell-depleted T cells, or PBMCs.

In germline, CDR1 is LGHDT, CDR2 YNNKEL (reference sequence). The CDR3 loop spans 16 amino acids. V lost 4 bases, J lost 5 bases, and 5 bases stayed unmatched. Per the authors' pipeline: Estimation of nucleated cell counts relied on the amplification of reference gene primers. Only in-frame clones appear in the TCRdb table, and some are missing; sequencing was by immunoSEQ multiplex PCR. V and J calls plus clone size are reproduced from that table; the DNA served to infer D and trimming. Of around 19,000 clones in the sample, about 83% were seen once. The gene calls are TRBV3-1 (or the pseudogene TRBV3-2) and TRBJ2-2, with TRBD2 identical over 12 bases. The sample consisted of peripheral blood. The sequence was obtained from a human donor in a cohort sampled during active COVID-19. The CDR3 DNA follows: TGTGCCAGCAGCCTCGCCGGGACTAGCGGGACCGGGGAGCTGTTTTTT. Protein product: CASSLAGTSGTGELFF.